The rows below give T cell receptor beta chains drawn from one sample of a study of blood T cells in healthy people across ages. One entry per CDR3 protein, called by TCRdb with MiXCR from the 5' RACE reads. The sample has some 1.1 million distinct CDR3 sequences, 30% to 40% seen once. Sample: blood. These TCRs come from a man younger than 35 in good health. CDR3s include the opening cysteine and the closing phenylalanine or tryptophan. A D gene is named only where the DNA matches it firmly. Some rows mark clone size as missing; the rest say once, few, many or name a class of expanded clone.

j_call | d_call | clone_size | v_call | cdr3_nt | cdr3_aa
TRBJ1-4 | - | many | TRBV12-3/TRBV12-4 | TGTGCCAGCAGTTTAGGCCGAAATGAAAAACTGTTTTTT | CASSLGRNEKLFF
TRBJ2-1 | TRBD1 | - | TRBV7-9 | TGTGCCAGCAGGTCGGGACAGGTCTACAATGAGCAGTTCTTC | CASRSGQVYNEQFF
TRBJ2-5 | TRBD2 | few | TRBV28 | TGTGCCAGCAGTTTCGCTAGCGGGGAAGAGACCCAGTACTTC | CASSFASGEETQYF
TRBJ1-2 | - | - | TRBV7-9 | TGTGCCAGCAGCTCAGCCGGGAATAACTATGGCTACACCTTC | CASSSAGNNYGYTF
TRBJ1-2 | TRBD1 | - | TRBV4-3 | TGCGCCAGCAGCCTACAGGGGCGGGAAGACCTCTATGGCTACACCTTC | CASSLQGREDLYGYTF
TRBJ1-5 | - | - | TRBV20-1 | TGCAGTGCTAAGCGCAGGGGCAATCAGCCCCAGCATTTT | CSAKRRGNQPQHF
TRBJ1-2 | - | - | TRBV5-4 | TGTGCCAGCAGCTTGGAGGGTGAAGGTGGCTACACCTTC | CASSLEGEGGYTF
TRBJ1-1 | - | - | TRBV6-5 | TGTGCCAGCAGCCCCCACCCGGGGGAAGCTTTCTTT | CASSPHPGEAFF
TRBJ2-1 | TRBD1 | many | TRBV4-3 | TGCGCCAGTAGTCCCGGGACAGGGGAGTTTGGCGATGAGCAGTTCTTC | CASSPGTGEFGDEQFF
TRBJ1-1 | - | few | TRBV20-1 | TGCAGTGCTAGAGATAAGAGGAGATCCGGGAACACTGAAGCTTTCTTT | CSARDKRRSGNTEAFF
TRBJ2-1 | - | - | TRBV4-1 | TGCGCCGGCAGCCAAGATCGGGCGGGCACCTACAATGAGCAGTTCTTC | CAGSQDRAGTYNEQFF
TRBJ2-4 | - | few | TRBV20-1 | TGCAGTGCTAGAGATGTGGGGGACCTAGCCAAAAACATTCAGTACTTC | CSARDVGDLAKNIQYF
TRBJ2-3 | - | - | TRBV6-5 | TGTGCCAGCAGTTACTCTCCCGGGACCGCCAACAGTGGGTCAGATACGCAGTATTTT | CASSYSPGTANSGSDTQYF